This T cell receptor (beta chain) originates from a study of CD8 T cells in ankylosing spondylitis. Points from the study as a whole: Blood from ankylosing spondylitis patients appeared to carry a characteristic roughly 8-variant TCR beta motif.

A remark on this clonotype: Its antigen remains unidentified.

CDR1 is LGHNA and CDR2 is YNFKEQ in the germline V gene. This CDR3 comprises 18 residues. The V gene lost 0 bases and the J gene lost 2 bases, with 17 bases spanning the gap. From the 5' RACE reads, TCRdb called clonotypes with MiXCR, one entry per CDR3 protein. This table holds fewer than 450,000 distinct CDR3 sequences, approximately 17% found once. Specimen: blood, either unsorted or a sorted T cell fraction (not recorded which). The origin of this receptor is a male donor with ankylosing spondylitis. V is TRBV4-2 and J is TRBJ2-4; possible D gene TRBD1, 6 bases. CDR3 amino acids: CASSQDLGQRGSKNIQYF. The CDR3 nucleotides are TGTGCCAGCAGCCAAGATTTGGGGCAAAGGGGGTCCAAAAACATTCAGTACTTC.